What follows describes a single T cell receptor (beta chain). Looked up from germline, CDR1 is SGHRS and CDR2 is YFSETQ. Germline trimming cut 4 bases from V and 1 base from J; bases unmatched to any gene: 7. The CDR3 consists of 16 residues. Allocation to cohorts depended on clinical history reported by the participants. Before being deemed recovered, Cohort 3 donors had two negative PCRs, clearance, or symptom resolution. The entry originates in a study of blood T cell repertoires in COVID-19. Authors' processing steps: Scientists estimated how many nucleated cells there were by amplifying reference gene primers. The repertoire was sequenced with immunoSEQ multiplex PCR; TCRdb's copy has only in-frame clones and lacks some. From that table come the V and J calls and clone size; the DNA was used to work out D and trimming. Of 250,000 to 400,000 clones listed, about 87% are singletons.

The chain is built from TRBV5-1 and TRBJ2-1; 8 bases align to TRBD2. The clonotype comes from a woman between 25 and 40 years old who had recovered from COVID-19. Sequences were obtained from PBMCs or T cells enriched from blood (not recorded which). The CDR3 here is CASSMKTSVSYNEQFF. CDR3 bases: TGCGCCAGCAGCATGAAGACTAGCGTTTCCTACAATGAGCAGTTCTTC.